What follows is one T cell receptor beta chain and its context. No antigen is known for it. Trimming stripped 0 bases from V and 4 bases from J, with 13 bases between. This CDR3 spans 15 amino acids. The V gene's germline CDR1 is SGHRS and CDR2 YFSETQ. Carried by the TCR beta cDNA libraries were unique molecular identifiers. It was from roughly 1 to 10 million T cells that about 540,000 cDNA molecules came. In TCRdb, the PCR reads were re-called with MiXCR into one record per CDR3 protein. Of 600,000 to 750,000 distinct CDR3 sequences in the sample, 55% to 70% were seen once. The sample comes from a study of post-analysis software for immune sequencing data. About the study: Progressive-relapsing, secondary progressive and relapsing-remitting multiple sclerosis were among the disease courses included.

Study observations and caveats: Strong co-clustering by F measure linked samples that shared a preparation batch. Normalized Chao1 diversity was significantly lower in multiple sclerosis patients than in controls. In patients, 4 to 6 TRBV segments were more frequent than in controls, with TRBV5-6, TRBV5-1 and TRBV20-1 among them.

The J gene is TRBJ2-5, the V gene TRBV5-1, with D possibly TRBD2 on 5 matching bases. The sample comprised blood. The receptor's source is a girl aged 2 to 10 with multiple sclerosis. The CDR3 DNA follows: TGCGCCAGCAGCTTGGCCGGGATAGTAGCAGAGACCCAGTACTTC. Translation: CASSLAGIVAETQYF.